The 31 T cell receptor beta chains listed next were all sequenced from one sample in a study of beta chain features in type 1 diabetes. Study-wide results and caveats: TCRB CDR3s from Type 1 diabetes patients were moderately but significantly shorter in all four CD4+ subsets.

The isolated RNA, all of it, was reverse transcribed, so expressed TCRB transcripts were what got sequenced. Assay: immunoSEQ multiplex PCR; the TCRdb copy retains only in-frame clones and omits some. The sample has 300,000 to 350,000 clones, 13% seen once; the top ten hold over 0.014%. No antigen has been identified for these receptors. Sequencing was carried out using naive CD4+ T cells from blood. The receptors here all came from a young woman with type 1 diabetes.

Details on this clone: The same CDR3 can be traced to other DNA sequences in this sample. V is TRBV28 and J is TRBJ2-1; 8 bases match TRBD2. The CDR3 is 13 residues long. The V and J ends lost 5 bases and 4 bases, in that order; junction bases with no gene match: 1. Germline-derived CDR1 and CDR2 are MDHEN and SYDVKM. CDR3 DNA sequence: TGTGCCAGCAGTCCGGGGGGGTACAATGAGCAGTTCTTC. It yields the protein CASSPGGYNEQFF.

CDR3 amino acids: CSVRGNNEQYF. The CDR3 DNA is TGCAGTGTCAGGGGGAATAACGAGCAGTACTTC. This sequence joins TRBV20-1 and TRBJ2-7, with TRBD1 matching over 7 bases. The CDR3 length is 11 residues. Unmatched junction bases numbered 5, after V lost 7 bases and J lost 5 bases. In germline, CDR1 is DFQATT, CDR2 SNEGSKA (reference sequence).

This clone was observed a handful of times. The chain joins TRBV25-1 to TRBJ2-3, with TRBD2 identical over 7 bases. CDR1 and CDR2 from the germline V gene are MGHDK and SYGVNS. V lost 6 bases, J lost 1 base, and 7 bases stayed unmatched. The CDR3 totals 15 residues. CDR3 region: CASSPGRGGTDTQYF. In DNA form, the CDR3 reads TGTGCCAGCAGCCCAGGGAGGGGCGGCACAGATACGCAGTATTTT.

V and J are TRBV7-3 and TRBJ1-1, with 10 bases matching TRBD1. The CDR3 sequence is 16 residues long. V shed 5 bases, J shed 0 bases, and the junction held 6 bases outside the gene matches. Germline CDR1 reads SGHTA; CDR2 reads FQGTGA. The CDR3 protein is CASSPRTGGMNTEAFF. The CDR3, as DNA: TGTGCCAGCAGCCCCCGGACAGGGGGAATGAACACTGAAGCTTTCTTT.

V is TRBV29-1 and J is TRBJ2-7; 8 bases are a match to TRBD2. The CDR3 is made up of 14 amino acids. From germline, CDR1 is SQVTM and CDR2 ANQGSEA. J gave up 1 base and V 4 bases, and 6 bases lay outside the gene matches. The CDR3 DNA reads TGCAGCGTTGCCCGAACTAGCGGATCCTACGAGCAGTACTTC. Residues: CSVARTSGSYEQYF.

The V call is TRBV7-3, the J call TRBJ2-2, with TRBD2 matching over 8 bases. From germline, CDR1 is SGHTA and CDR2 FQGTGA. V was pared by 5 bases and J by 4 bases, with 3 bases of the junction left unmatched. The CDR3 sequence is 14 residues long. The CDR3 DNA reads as TGTGCCAGCAGCCAGGCGGGAGGCACCGGGGAGCTGTTTTTT. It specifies CASSQAGGTGELFF. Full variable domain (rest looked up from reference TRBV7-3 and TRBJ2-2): GAGVSQTPSNKVTEKGKYVELRCDPISGHTALYWYRQSLGQGPEFLIYFQGTGAADDSGLPNDRFFAVRPEGSVSTLKIQRTERGDSAVYLCASSQAGGTGELFFGEGSRLTVL.

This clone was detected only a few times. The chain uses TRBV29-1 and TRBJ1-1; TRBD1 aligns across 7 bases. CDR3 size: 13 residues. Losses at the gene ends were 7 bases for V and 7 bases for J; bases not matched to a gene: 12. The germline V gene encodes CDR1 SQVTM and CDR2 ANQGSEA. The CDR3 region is CSGRGQLRGEAFF. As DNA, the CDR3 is TGCAGCGGGCGGGGACAGCTGAGAGGTGAAGCTTTCTTT.

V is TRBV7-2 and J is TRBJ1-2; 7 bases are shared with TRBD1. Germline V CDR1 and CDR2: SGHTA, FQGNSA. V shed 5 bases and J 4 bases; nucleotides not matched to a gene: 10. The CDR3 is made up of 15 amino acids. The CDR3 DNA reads TGTGCCAGCAGCCTCCTCCAGGGGGGTTTCTATGGCTACACCTTC. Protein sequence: CASSLLQGGFYGYTF. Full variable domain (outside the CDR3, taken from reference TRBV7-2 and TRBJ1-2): GAGVSQSPSNKVTEKGKDVELRCDPISGHTALYWYRQSLGQGLEFLIYFQGNSAPDKSGLPSDRFSAERTGGSVSTLTIQRTQQEDSAVYLCASSLLQGGFYGYTFGSGTRLTVV.

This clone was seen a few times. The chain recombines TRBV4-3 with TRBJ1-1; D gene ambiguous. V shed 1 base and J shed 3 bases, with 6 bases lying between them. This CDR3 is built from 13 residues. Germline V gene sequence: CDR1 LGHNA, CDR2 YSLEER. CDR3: CASSQADYTEAFF. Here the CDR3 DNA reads TGCGCCAGCAGCCAAGCCGACTACACTGAAGCTTTCTTT.

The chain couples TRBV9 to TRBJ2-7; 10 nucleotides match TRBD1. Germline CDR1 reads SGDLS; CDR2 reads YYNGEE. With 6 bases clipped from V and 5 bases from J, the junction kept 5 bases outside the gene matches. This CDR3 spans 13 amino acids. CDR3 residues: CASKGQGPNEQYF. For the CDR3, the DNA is TGTGCCAGCAAGGGACAGGGGCCCAACGAGCAGTACTTC.

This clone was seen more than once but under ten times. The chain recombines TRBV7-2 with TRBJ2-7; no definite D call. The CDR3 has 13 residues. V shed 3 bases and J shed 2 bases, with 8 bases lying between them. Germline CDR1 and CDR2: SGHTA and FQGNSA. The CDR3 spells CASSFQVTYEQYV. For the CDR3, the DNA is TGTGCCAGCAGCTTCCAGGTGACCTACGAGCAGTACGTC.

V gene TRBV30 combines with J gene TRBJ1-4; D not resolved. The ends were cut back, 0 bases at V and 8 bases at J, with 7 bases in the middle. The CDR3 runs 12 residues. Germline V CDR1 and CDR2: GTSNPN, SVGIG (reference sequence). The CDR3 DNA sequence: TGTGCCTGGAGTGTACTCCGGGAAAAACTGTTTTTT. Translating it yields CAWSVLREKLFF.

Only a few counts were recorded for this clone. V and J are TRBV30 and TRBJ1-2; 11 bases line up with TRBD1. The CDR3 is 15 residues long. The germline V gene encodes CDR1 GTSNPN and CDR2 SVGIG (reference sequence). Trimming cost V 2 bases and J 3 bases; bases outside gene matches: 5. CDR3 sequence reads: CAWSLGTGGYYGYTF. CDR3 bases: TGTGCCTGGAGTCTCGGGACAGGGGGTTACTATGGCTACACCTTC.

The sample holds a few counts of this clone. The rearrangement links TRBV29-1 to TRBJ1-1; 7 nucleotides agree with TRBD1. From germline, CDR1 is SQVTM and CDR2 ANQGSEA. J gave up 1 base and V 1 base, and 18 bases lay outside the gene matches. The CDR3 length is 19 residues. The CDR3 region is CSVEGGGTYPRQGNTEAFF. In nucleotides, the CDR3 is TGCAGCGTTGAAGGAGGGGGGACTTATCCGAGACAGGGGAACACTGAAGCTTTCTTT.

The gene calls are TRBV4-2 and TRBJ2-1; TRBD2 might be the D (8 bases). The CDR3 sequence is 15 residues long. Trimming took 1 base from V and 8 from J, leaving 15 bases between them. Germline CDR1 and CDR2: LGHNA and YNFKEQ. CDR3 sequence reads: CASSQGDGRGHEQFF. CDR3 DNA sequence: TGTGCCAGCAGCCAAGGAGACGGGAGGGGGCATGAGCAGTTCTTC.

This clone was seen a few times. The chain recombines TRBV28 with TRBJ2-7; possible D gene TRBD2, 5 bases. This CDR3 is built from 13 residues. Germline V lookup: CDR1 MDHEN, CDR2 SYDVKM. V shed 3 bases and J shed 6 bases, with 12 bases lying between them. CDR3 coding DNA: TGTGCCAGCAGTTTGAGAGGGTCTGGCGAGCAGTACGTC. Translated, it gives CASSLRGSGEQYV.

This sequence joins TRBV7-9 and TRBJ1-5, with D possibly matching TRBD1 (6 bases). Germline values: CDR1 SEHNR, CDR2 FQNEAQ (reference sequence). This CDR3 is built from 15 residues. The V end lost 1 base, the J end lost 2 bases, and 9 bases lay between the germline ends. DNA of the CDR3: TGTGCCAGCAGCTTAGACAGGGCCGGCAATCAGCCCCAGCATTTT. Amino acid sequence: CASSLDRAGNQPQHF.

DNA of the CDR3: TGCGCCAGCAGCCAAGATAACTTCCTGAACACTGAAGCTTTCTTT. This codes for CASSQDNFLNTEAFF. This sequence joins TRBV4-1 and TRBJ1-1; D not certain. The CDR3 runs to 15 residues. Trimming shortened V by 0 bases and J by 0 bases, and 8 bases separated the two germline ends. Germline lookup yields CDR1 MGHRA and CDR2 YSYEKL.

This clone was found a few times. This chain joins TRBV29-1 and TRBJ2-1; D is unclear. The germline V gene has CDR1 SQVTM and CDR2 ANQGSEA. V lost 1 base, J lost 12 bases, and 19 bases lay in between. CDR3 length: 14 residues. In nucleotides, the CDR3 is TGCAGCGTTGAAGTCGGGTGGTCGTTCGGTGCGCAGTTCTTC. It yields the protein CSVEVGWSFGAQFF.

CDR3 nucleotides: TGTGCCAGCAGTTTCCGCATGAGAGGAGGCCACTACAATGAGCAGTTCTTC. Translating it yields CASSFRMRGGHYNEQFF. The J gene is TRBJ2-1, the V gene TRBV28, with D maybe TRBD2 (5 bases). The CDR3 runs 17 residues. The V end lost 3 bases, the J end lost 3 bases, and 18 bases lay between the germline ends. The V gene's germline CDR1 is MDHEN and CDR2 SYDVKM.

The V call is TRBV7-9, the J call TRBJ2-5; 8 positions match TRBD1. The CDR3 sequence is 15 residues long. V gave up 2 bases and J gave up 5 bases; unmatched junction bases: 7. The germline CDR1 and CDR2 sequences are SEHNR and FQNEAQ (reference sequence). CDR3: CASSLLGQGGETQYF. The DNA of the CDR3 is TGTGCCAGCAGCTTATTAGGACAGGGCGGCGAGACCCAGTACTTC.

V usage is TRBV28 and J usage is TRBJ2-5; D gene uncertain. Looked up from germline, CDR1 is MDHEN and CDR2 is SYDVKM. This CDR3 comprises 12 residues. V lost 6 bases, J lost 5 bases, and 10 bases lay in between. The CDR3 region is CASSPLPETQYF. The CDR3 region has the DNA TGTGCCAGCAGCCCCCTCCCGGAGACCCAGTACTTC.

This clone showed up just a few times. DNA of the CDR3: TGTGCCATCAGTGAGTCGACGGGGGAAGAGACCCAGTACTTC. It specifies CAISESTGEETQYF. This chain links TRBV10-3 with TRBJ2-5; tentatively, D is TRBD2 (6 bases). V dropped 0 bases and J dropped 3 bases, with 8 bases sitting between them. CDR3 length: 14 amino acids. The germline CDR1 and CDR2 sequences are ENHRY and SYGVKD.

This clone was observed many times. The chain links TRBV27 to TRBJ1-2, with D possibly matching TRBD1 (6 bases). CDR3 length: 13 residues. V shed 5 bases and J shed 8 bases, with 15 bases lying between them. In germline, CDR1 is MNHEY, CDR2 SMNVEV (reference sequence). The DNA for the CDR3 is TGTGCCAGCAGTCAGCGGGACACAACCGGCTACACCTTC. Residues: CASSQRDTTGYTF.

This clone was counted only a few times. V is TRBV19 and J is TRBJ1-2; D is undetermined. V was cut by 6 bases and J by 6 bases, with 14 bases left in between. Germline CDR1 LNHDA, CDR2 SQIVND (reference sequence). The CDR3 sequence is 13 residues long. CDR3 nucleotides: TGTGCCAGTAGCGCCCGGGAGAGTAATGGCTACACCTTC. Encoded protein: CASSARESNGYTF.

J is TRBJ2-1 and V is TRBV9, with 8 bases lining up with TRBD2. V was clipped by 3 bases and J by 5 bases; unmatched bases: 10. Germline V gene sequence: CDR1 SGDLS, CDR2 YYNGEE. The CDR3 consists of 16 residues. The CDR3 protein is CASSGRPGLVHNEQFF. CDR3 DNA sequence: TGTGCCAGCAGCGGACGCCCGGGACTAGTCCACAATGAGCAGTTCTTC.

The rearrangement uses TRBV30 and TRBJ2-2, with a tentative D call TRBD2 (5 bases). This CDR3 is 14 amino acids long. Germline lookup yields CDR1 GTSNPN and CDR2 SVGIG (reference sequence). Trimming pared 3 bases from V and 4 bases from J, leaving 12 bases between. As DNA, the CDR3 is TGTGCCTGGAGGGTACTAGTTCTCACCGGGGAGCTGTTTTTT. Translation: CAWRVLVLTGELFF. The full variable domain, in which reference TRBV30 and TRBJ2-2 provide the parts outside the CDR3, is SQTIHQWPATLVQPVGSPLSLECTVEGTSNPNLYWYRQAAGRGLQLLFYSVGIGQISSEVPQNLSASRPQDRQFILSSKKLLLSDSGFYLCAWRVLVLTGELFFGEGSRLTVL.

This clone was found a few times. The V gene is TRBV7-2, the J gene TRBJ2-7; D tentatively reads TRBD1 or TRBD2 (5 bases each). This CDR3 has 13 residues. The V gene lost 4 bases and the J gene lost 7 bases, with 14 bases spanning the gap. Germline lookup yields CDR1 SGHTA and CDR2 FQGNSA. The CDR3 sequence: CASSSRQRREQYV. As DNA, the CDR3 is TGTGCCAGCAGCTCCAGACAGCGGAGGGAGCAGTACGTC.

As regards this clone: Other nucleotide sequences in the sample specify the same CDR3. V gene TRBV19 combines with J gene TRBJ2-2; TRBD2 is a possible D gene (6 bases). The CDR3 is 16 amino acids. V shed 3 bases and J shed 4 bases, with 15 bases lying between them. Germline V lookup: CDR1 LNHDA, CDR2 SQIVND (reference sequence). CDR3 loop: CASSIGGTGSTGELFF. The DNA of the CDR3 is TGTGCCAGTAGTATTGGCGGGACCGGGAGCACCGGGGAGCTGTTTTTT.

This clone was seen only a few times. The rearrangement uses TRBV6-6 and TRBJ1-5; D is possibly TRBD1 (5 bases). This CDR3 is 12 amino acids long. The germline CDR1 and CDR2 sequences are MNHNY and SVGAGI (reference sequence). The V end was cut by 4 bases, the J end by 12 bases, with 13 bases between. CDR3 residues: CASSWRQGGQHF. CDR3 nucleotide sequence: TGTGCCAGCAGTTGGCGGCAGGGCGGCCAGCATTTT.

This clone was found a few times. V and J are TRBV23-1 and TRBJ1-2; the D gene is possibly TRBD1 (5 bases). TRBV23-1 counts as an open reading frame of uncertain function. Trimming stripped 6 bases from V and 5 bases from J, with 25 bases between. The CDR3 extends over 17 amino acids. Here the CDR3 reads CASSDIRMVRQLYGYTF. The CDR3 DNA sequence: TGCGCCAGCAGCGACATCAGGATGGTTAGACAGCTTTATGGCTACACCTTC.